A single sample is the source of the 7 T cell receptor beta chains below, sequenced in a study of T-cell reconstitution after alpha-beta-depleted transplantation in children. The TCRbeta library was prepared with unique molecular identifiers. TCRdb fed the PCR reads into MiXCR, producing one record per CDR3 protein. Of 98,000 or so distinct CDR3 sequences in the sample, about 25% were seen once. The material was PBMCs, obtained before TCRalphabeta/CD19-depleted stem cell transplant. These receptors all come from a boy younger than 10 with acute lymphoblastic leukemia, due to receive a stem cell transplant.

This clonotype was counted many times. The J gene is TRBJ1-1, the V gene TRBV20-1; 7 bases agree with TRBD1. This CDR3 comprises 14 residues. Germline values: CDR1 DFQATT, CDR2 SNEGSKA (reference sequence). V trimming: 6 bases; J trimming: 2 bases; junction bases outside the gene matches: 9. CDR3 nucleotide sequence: TGCAGTGCGGACCGACAGGGAGAAAACACTGAAGCTTTCTTT. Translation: CSADRQGENTEAFF.

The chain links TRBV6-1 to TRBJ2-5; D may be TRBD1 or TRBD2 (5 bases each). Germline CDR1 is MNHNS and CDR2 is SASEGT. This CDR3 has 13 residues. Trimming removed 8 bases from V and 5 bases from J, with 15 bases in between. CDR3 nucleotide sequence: TGTGCCAGCGCTAGGGACCTTCGGGAGACCCAGTACTTC. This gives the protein CASARDLRETQYF.

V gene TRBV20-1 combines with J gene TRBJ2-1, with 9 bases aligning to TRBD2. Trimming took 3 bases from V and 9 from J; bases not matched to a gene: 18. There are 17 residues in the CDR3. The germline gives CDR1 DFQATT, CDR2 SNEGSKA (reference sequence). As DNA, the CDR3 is TGCAGTGCTAGCATGGGGACTAGCCCTAGGGGATCCTTTGAGCAGTTCTTC. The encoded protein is CSASMGTSPRGSFEQFF.

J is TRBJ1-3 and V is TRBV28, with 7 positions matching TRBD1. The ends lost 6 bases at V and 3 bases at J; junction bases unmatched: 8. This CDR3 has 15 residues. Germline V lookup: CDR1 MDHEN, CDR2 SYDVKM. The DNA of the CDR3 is TGTGCCAGCAGGACGTCGGACAGGCGTGGAAACACCATATATTTT. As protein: CASRTSDRRGNTIYF.

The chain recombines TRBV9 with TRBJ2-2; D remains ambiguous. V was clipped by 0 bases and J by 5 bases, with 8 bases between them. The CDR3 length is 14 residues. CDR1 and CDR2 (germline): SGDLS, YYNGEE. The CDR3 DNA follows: TGTGCCAGCAGCGTAGCAGAGTATACCGGGGAGCTGTTTTTT. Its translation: CASSVAEYTGELFF.

As DNA, the CDR3 is TGTGCCAGCAGTTTAGTAGGCGGGGGTCCCCACCAAGAGACCCAGTACTTC. It translates to CASSLVGGGPHQETQYF. This chain joins TRBV28 and TRBJ2-5; the match to TRBD2 covers 7 bases. V trimming: 2 bases; J trimming: 0 bases; junction bases outside the gene matches: 9. The CDR3 is made up of 17 amino acids. Per germline, CDR1 MDHEN and CDR2 SYDVKM.

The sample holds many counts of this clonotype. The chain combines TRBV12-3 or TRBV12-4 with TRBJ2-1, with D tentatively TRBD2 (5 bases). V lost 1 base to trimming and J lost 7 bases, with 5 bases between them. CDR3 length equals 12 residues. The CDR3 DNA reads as TGTGCCAGCAGTTTAGGAGGGAATGAGCAGTTCTTC. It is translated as CASSLGGNEQFF.